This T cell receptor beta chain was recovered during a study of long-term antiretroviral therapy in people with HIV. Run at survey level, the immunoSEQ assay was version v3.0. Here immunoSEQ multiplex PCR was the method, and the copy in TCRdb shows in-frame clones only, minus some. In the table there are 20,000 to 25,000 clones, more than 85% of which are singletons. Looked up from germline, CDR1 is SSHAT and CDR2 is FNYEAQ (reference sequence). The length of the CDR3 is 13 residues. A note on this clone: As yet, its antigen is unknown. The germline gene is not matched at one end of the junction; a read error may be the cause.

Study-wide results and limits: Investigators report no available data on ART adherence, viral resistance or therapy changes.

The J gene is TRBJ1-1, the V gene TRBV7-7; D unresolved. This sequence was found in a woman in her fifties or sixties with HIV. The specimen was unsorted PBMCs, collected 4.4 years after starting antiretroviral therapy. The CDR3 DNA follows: TGTGCTAGCAGCTTAGGAGAAAACACTGAAGCTTTCTTT. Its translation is CASSLGENTEAFF.